Sequencing of this TCR beta chain was carried out in a study of T cells in Graves' hyperthyroidism and ophthalmopathy. Patients with uncontrolled infections, other autoimmune diseases, pregnancy or lactation were excluded. The authors took PBMCs from 10 ml fresh peripheral blood. RNA transcripts were the template for amplifying TCR beta CDR3 regions. The TCR CDR3 first-round RT-PCR relied on the HTBI primer set. In TCRdb, the multiplex PCR reads were re-called with MiXCR into one record per CDR3 protein. The sample shows 650,000 to 750,000 distinct CDR3 sequences, 13% to 15% of them seen only once. This clonotype came up many times. This TCR derives from a woman in her late teens or twenties with Graves' hyperthyroidism. Sequenced material: blood.

CDR3 DNA: TGTGCCAGCTCACTAGCAGGGCCAGGGGAGTACCAAGAGACCCAGTACTTC. Protein: CASSLAGPGEYQETQYF. This chain connects TRBV18 to TRBJ2-5; TRBD1 might be the D (6 bases). The germline V and J ends were trimmed by 4 bases and 0 bases, with 18 bases remaining between them. Germline loops: CDR1 KGHSH, CDR2 LQKENI. This CDR3 comprises 17 residues.